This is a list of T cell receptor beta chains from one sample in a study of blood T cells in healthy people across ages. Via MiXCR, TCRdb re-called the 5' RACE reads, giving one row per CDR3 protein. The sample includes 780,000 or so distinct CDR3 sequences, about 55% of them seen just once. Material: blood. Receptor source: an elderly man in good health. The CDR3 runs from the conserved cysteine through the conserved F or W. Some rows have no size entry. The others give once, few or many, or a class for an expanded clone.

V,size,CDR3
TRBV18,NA,CASSLIAGPSSYEQYF
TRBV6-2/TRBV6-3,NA,CASSSAGGPETQYF
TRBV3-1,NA,CASSQPDNINSPLHF
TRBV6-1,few,CASSEAGSSYEQYF
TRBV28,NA,CAIGLAPIHEQYF
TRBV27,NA,CASSAPNTGELFF
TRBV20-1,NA,CSGESGGWEQFF
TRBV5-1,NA,CASSLGGQGAAGANVLTF
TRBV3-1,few,CASSQAGGGHRYAYF
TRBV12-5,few,CASGLNQPQHF
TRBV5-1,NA,CASSWGGVNEKLFF
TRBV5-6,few,CASSLVGGHNEQFF
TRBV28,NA,CASSWEVPYEQYF
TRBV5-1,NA,CASAQEGYGYTF
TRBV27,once,CASSLLRGRSGANVLTF
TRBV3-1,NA,CASSQDLGFYNEQFF
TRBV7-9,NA,CASSFPRDRGPNEQFF
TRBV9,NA,CASSVGGAGQPQHF
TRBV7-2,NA,CASTPAPRGTETQYF
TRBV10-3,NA,CAISDFLAGGQTDTQYF
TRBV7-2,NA,CASSLAGREITDTQYF
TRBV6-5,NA,CASSYQPHGTQYF
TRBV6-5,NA,CASSPPLGWGTDTQYF
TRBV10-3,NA,CAIRERIGTGTQYF
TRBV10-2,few,CASSEAGKNTEAFF
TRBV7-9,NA,CASSPPGTGSVGTF
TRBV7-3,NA,CASSLTPGLGGGLYEQFF
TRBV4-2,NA,CASRRDLQGPETQYF
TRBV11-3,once,CASRGSGGSYNEQFF
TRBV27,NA,CASSSLGTVDYEQYF
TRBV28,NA,CASSLFRQAAGELFF
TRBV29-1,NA,CSVDWGGGEQFF
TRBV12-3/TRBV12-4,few,CASSLMGKETQYF
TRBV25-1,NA,CASSALGAGQGSYGYTF
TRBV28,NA,CASTRRQGHGSQPQHF
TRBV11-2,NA,CASSWSTSGTYEQYF
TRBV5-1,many,CASSPGDSGSTYNEQFF
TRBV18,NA,CASSTSGRYHNEQFF
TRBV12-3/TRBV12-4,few,CASKGAEAVQYF
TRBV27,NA,CASSSRGLAGGEQYF
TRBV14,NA,CASSPSGQRYGYTF
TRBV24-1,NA,CATSDPGPNNEQFF
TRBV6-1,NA,CASSGQIGETQYF
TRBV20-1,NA,CSARDLREGGIEQFF
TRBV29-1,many,CSVSRETYGYTF
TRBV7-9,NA,CASSPRQGGTDTQYF
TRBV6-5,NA,CASSKQGVVTQYF
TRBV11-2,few,CASSPGARRYAYF